Below, one T cell receptor (beta chain) is given with its context. The antigen remains undetermined. Method: immunoSEQ multiplex PCR; TCRdb's copy keeps in-frame clones and lacks some. The profile covers approximately 47,000 clones, with roughly 92% appearing a single time and 2.5% to 4% taken by the ten largest. The germline V gene encodes CDR1 LGHNA and CDR2 YNFKEQ. This CDR3 spans 14 amino acids. The germline V and J ends were trimmed by 2 bases and 3 bases, with 7 bases remaining between them. This sample stems from a study of T cells after posttransplantation cyclophosphamide. Findings of the study overall: TRB clonality was highly associated with recipient CMV seropositivity and reactivation. Later post-transplant blood repertoires were often dominated by donor CD8+ memory clones. TRB overlap between skin or GI tissue T cells and blood was limited.

Sequenced sample: PBMCs. This chain links TRBV4-2 with TRBJ1-4; D possibly corresponds to TRBD1 (6 bases). The receptor comes from a woman between 45 and 60 years old in good health and a related stem cell transplant donor. The CDR3, as DNA: TGTGCCAGCAGCCAATGGACAGCTAATGAAAAACTGTTTTTT. The encoded protein is CASSQWTANEKLFF.